Listed below are T cell receptor beta chains from one sample, sequenced in a study of metastatic and nonmetastatic thyroid tumors. TCRdb re-analyzed the PCR reads using MiXCR. The sample lists about 24,000 clones, under 25% occurring once. The sample taken for sequencing was blood. The source is a male donor with papillary thyroid cancer or a benign thyroid nodule (not recorded which). Some clones in this sample may be carry-over from other donors' samples. The CDR3 runs from the conserved cysteine through the conserved F or W. A D gene is named only where the DNA matches it firmly. A clone size is listed for some rows: how often the clone was seen (once, few, many), or a class if it is expanded.

TRBV6-6,NA,NA,TRBJ2-7,13,CASSYTRYQEQYF,TGTGCCAGCAGTTACACTCGGTATCAGGAGCAGTACTTC
TRBV20-1,many,NA,TRBJ2-5,13,CSARVRYQETQYF,TGCAGTGCTAGAGTGAGGTACCAAGAGACCCAGTACTTC
TRBV9,NA,NA,TRBJ2-1,16,CASSPLSGISYNEQFF,TGTGCCAGCAGCCCCCTCAGTGGGATCTCCTACAATGAGCAGTTCTTC
TRBV28,NA,NA,TRBJ2-7,14,CASRLSEDYYEQYF,TGTGCCAGCAGACTATCGGAGGATTACTACGAGCAGTACTTC
TRBV7-2,NA,NA,TRBJ2-4,15,CASSLRVASKNIQYF,TGTGCCAGCAGCCTCAGGGTGGCATCCAAAAACATTCAGTACTTC
TRBV4-2,medium-sized,NA,TRBJ1-5,15,CASSPLGGGNQPQHF,TGTGCCAGCAGCCCCCTCGGGGGCGGCAATCAGCCCCAGCATTTT
TRBV7-6,NA,TRBD2,TRBJ2-7,15,CASSAGTSGTYEQYF,TGTGCCAGCAGCGCCGGGACTAGCGGAACTTACGAGCAGTACTTC
TRBV6-2/TRBV6-3,few,NA,TRBJ1-2,12,CASSWSISGYTF,TGTGCCAGCAGTTGGTCGATAAGTGGCTACACCTTC
TRBV28,many,NA,TRBJ1-4,17,CASLETRRISTNEKLFF,TGTGCCAGCCTTGAGACCCGGCGCATTTCAACTAATGAAAAACTGTTTTTT
TRBV12-3/TRBV12-4,NA,NA,TRBJ2-2,15,CASSSLGGGTVELFF,TGTGCCAGCAGTTCGCTGGGAGGAGGAACCGTGGAGCTGTTTTTT
TRBV27,many,TRBD2,TRBJ2-1,14,CASSTGTREGEQFF,TGTGCCAGCAGTACCGGGACTAGGGAGGGTGAGCAGTTCTTC
TRBV29-1,many,NA,TRBJ2-3,14,CSVDQGLSTDTQYF,TGCAGCGTTGACCAAGGCCTAAGCACAGATACGCAGTATTTT
TRBV6-2/TRBV6-3,few,TRBD1,TRBJ1-1,14,CASSYSGQGTEAFF,TGTGCCAGCAGTTACTCAGGACAGGGCACTGAAGCTTTCTTT
TRBV3-1,NA,NA,TRBJ2-7,16,CASSQLGGRLTYEQYF,TGTGCCAGCAGCCAGTTGGGGGGGCGATTAACCTACGAGCAGTACTTC
TRBV11-3,NA,NA,TRBJ2-2,13,CASSSGNTGELFF,TGTGCCAGCAGCTCCGGAAACACCGGGGAGCTGTTTTTT
TRBV19,NA,NA,TRBJ1-5,14,CASSHWPSNQPQHF,TGTGCCAGTAGTCATTGGCCGAGCAATCAGCCCCAGCATTTT
TRBV5-1,NA,NA,TRBJ2-5,14,CASSPAVPWETQYF,TGCGCCAGCAGCCCCGCCGTGCCGTGGGAGACCCAGTACTTC
TRBV11-1,few,NA,TRBJ2-3,16,CASSLYRKAGVHTQYF,TGTGCCAGCAGCTTATATAGAAAAGCAGGGGTACATACGCAGTATTTT
TRBV3-1,many,NA,TRBJ2-2,12,CASSQGTGELFF,TGTGCCAGCTCTCAGGGCACCGGGGAGCTGTTTTTT
TRBV4-2,NA,TRBD2,TRBJ2-5,20,CASSQEGTSGRSRPQETQYF,TGTGCCAGCAGCCAGGAAGGGACTAGCGGGAGGTCCCGGCCCCAAGAGACCCAGTACTTC
TRBV18,NA,TRBD1,TRBJ1-2,18,CASSPPPGQGALSYGYTF,TGTGCCAGCTCCCCACCCCCCGGACAGGGGGCGCTCAGCTATGGCTACACCTTC
TRBV3-1,NA,NA,TRBJ2-7,13,CASSPGTTYEQYF,TGTGCCAGCAGCCCCGGGACCACCTACGAGCAGTACTTC
TRBV10-3,many,TRBD1,TRBJ2-3,15,CAISERQGATDTQYF,TGTGCCATCAGTGAGAGGCAGGGGGCAACAGATACGCAGTATTTT
TRBV7-9,once,TRBD1,TRBJ2-7,14,CASSHRDRNYEQYF,TGTGCCAGCAGCCACCGGGACAGGAACTACGAGCAGTACTTC
TRBV7-2,many,NA,TRBJ1-1,15,CASSLAGRDTIGAFF,TGTGCCAGCAGCTTAGCGGGCAGGGACACAATAGGGGCTTTCTTT
TRBV7-2,many,TRBD1,TRBJ2-3,15,CASSYQQGAGDTQYF,TGTGCCAGCAGCTACCAACAGGGGGCTGGAGATACGCAGTATTTT
TRBV2,NA,NA,TRBJ1-5,13,CASKPCDGQPQHF,TGTGCCAGTAAACCCTGCGATGGTCAGCCCCAGCATTTT
TRBV6-1,NA,NA,TRBJ2-1,13,CASSLGRFNEQFF,TGTGCCAGCAGTCTAGGACGGTTCAATGAGCAGTTCTTC
TRBV4-3,medium-sized,NA,TRBJ1-6,14,CASSPRTTDSPLHF,TGCGCCAGCAGCCCCCGGACAACGGATTCACCCCTCCACTTT
TRBV7-9,many,NA,TRBJ2-7,15,CASSPPRDTTYEQYF,TGTGCCAGCAGCCCCCCCCGGGACACAACCTACGAGCAGTACTTC
TRBV24-1,many,NA,TRBJ2-7,13,CATSDSRGDEQYF,TGTGCCACCAGTGATTCGCGCGGGGACGAGCAGTACTTC
TRBV20-1,once,TRBD1,TRBJ1-5,14,CSASTGTGAQPQHF,TGCAGTGCCTCCACCGGGACAGGGGCTCAGCCCCAGCATTTT
TRBV19,NA,TRBD1,TRBJ1-1,14,CASNQRDRDTEAFF,TGTGCCAGTAATCAGCGGGACAGGGACACTGAAGCTTTCTTT
TRBV30,NA,TRBD2,TRBJ2-3,17,CAWSVLSGGPRTDAQYF,TGTGCCTGGAGTGTACTTTCGGGAGGGCCCCGCACAGATGCGCAGTATTTT
TRBV7-8,medium-sized,TRBD1,TRBJ2-7,19,CASTLLRVSGTGHSYEQYF,TGTGCCAGCACCCTGTTACGGGTTTCCGGGACAGGCCATTCCTACGAGCAGTACTTC
TRBV27,medium-sized,NA,TRBJ2-5,13,CASSSPRQETQYF,TGTGCCAGCAGTTCCCCCCGTCAAGAGACCCAGTACTTC
TRBV20-1,NA,NA,TRBJ2-3,16,CSARILRLGELNTQYF,TGCAGTGCTAGAATCTTAAGACTCGGCGAACTAAATACGCAGTATTTT
TRBV12-3/TRBV12-4,many,TRBD2,TRBJ2-3,14,CASSTTSGTDTQYF,TGTGCCAGCAGCACAACTAGCGGCACAGATACGCAGTATTTT
TRBV6-2/TRBV6-3,many,NA,TRBJ1-5,14,CASSYTGSLPPQHF,TGTGCCAGCAGTTATACAGGGTCTTTACCGCCCCAGCATTTT
TRBV7-3,NA,NA,TRBJ1-1,13,CASSPQMNTEAFF,TGTGCCAGCAGCCCACAAATGAACACTGAAGCTTTCTTT
TRBV28,medium-sized,NA,TRBJ2-7,13,CASSEGQPYEQYF,TGTGCCAGCAGTGAGGGGCAGCCCTACGAGCAGTACTTC
TRBV10-3,many,NA,TRBJ2-3,15,CAISDPRGGADTQYF,TGTGCCATCAGTGATCCCCGAGGGGGGGCAGATACGCAGTATTTT
TRBV5-1,many,NA,TRBJ1-4,15,CASSSAWGTNEKLFF,TGCGCCAGCAGCTCCGCATGGGGGACTAATGAAAAACTGTTTTTT
TRBV28,many,TRBD2,TRBJ2-1,14,CASSPPGLVPEQFF,TGTGCCAGCAGTCCCCCCGGACTAGTCCCGGAGCAGTTCTTC
TRBV5-1,NA,NA,TRBJ1-6,15,CASSLVSGGGSPLHF,TGCGCCAGCAGCTTGGTATCCGGGGGCGGTTCACCCCTCCACTTT
TRBV20-1,many,TRBD2,TRBJ2-3,17,CSAEKMASGSLADTQYF,TGCAGTGCCGAGAAGATGGCTAGCGGGAGTTTAGCAGATACGCAGTATTTT
TRBV20-1,medium-sized,TRBD1,TRBJ1-1,15,CSAEPGTGWGTEAFF,TGCAGTGCAGAACCCGGGACAGGGTGGGGCACTGAAGCTTTCTTT
TRBV10-3,many,TRBD2,TRBJ2-1,16,CATSTGGPSSYNEQFF,TGTGCCACGTCGACGGGAGGGCCAAGCTCCTACAATGAGCAGTTCTTC
TRBV4-1,medium-sized,TRBD2,TRBJ2-7,17,CASSQEPSSGRSYEQYF,TGCGCCAGCAGCCAAGAACCCTCTAGCGGGAGGTCCTACGAGCAGTACTTC
TRBV30,many,NA,TRBJ2-1,14,CAWSVKSGYNEQFF,TGTGCCTGGAGTGTAAAGTCCGGCTACAATGAGCAGTTCTTC
TRBV9,few,NA,TRBJ2-2,14,CASSATFGTGELFF,TGTGCCAGCAGCGCTACGTTCGGGACCGGGGAGCTGTTTTTT
TRBV6-1,few,TRBD1,TRBJ2-7,14,CAIMPGQAAYEQYF,TGTGCCATCATGCCGGGACAGGCCGCCTACGAGCAGTACTTC
TRBV11-2,many,NA,TRBJ2-6,17,CASSRLGLTSGANVLTF,TGTGCCAGCAGCCGCCTAGGACTTACCTCTGGGGCCAACGTCCTGACTTTC
TRBV30,NA,TRBD1,TRBJ1-6,12,CAWRGQGPFLHF,TGTGCCTGGAGGGGACAGGGGCCGTTCCTCCACTTT
TRBV20-1,many,NA,TRBJ1-5,14,CSATTGNSNQPQHF,TGCAGTGCTACTACAGGGAATAGCAATCAGCCCCAGCATTTT
TRBV6-1,many,TRBD1,TRBJ1-5,14,CASSIRQGDQPQHF,TGTGCCAGCAGTATTAGACAGGGGGATCAGCCCCAGCATTTT
TRBV10-3,many,TRBD2,TRBJ2-5,11,CSTGGGETQYF,TGTTCCACGGGAGGGGGAGAGACCCAGTACTTC
TRBV2,few,TRBD1,TRBJ2-7,15,CASSFSGQWSDEQYF,TGTGCCAGCAGTTTTTCGGGACAGTGGTCCGACGAGCAGTACTTC